A selection of T cell receptor beta chains follows, all from one sample in a study of blood T cells in healthy people across ages. TCRdb independently ran MiXCR on the 5' RACE reads; one entry per CDR3 protein. The sample comprises roughly 1,000,000 distinct CDR3 sequences, roughly 24% of which are singletons, and about 0.69% rests with the top ten. This sample also belongs to another study, concerning T cells of mothers and their children.

The material sequenced was blood. The receptor set was obtained from a girl aged 2 to 9 in good health. The CDR3 runs from the conserved cysteine through the conserved F or W. The D gene is left open where the match is weak. Clone size is shown for a subset of rows, as once, few, many or a class of expanded clone.

V	size	J	D	DNA	CDR3
TRBV20-1	.	TRBJ1-6	TRBD1	TGCAGTGCCACCTTGGGGACAGGGGGTGACCTGGGGAATTCACCCCTCCACTTT	CSATLGTGGDLGNSPLHF
TRBV18	few	TRBJ2-1	.	TGTGCCAGCTCACCCGACGGCTTCCTCTACAATGAGCAGTTCTTC	CASSPDGFLYNEQFF
TRBV9	.	TRBJ2-1	TRBD2	TGTGCCAGCAGCTCTCCTGGACTAGCACGGAACAATGAGCAGTTCTTC	CASSSPGLARNNEQFF
TRBV4-3	few	TRBJ2-4	TRBD2	TGCGCCAGCAGCCAACTGGCCTCAGCCACCGCGGGGGTGTGGAACATTCAGTACTTC	CASSQLASATAGVWNIQYF
TRBV14	.	TRBJ1-1	.	TGTGCCAGCAGCCTAGGGGGGGCCCTAAGGAGGGACACTGAAGCTTTCTTT	CASSLGGALRRDTEAFF
TRBV12-3/TRBV12-4	once	TRBJ1-1	TRBD1	TGTGCCAGCAGTTTCCGGAGGGGGCCGAACACTGAAGCTTTCTTT	CASSFRRGPNTEAFF
TRBV5-1	few	TRBJ2-2	.	TGCGCCAGCAGCTTGCTAGTTAACACCGGGGAGCTGTTTTTT	CASSLLVNTGELFF
TRBV5-1	.	TRBJ2-7	TRBD1	TGCGCCAGCAGCTTGACAGTCCGGACAGGGTCCTACGAGCAGTACTTC	CASSLTVRTGSYEQYF
TRBV29-1	few	TRBJ2-4	.	TGCAGCGTTGCTCCCAAACTAGCCAAAAACATTCAGTACTTC	CSVAPKLAKNIQYF
TRBV28	.	TRBJ2-7	.	TGTGCCAGCAGGCTGGACAGCCGAGATGACTACGAGCAGTACTTC	CASRLDSRDDYEQYF
TRBV28	.	TRBJ2-7	TRBD1	TGTGCCAGCAGGTCTCTGGGACAGGGATCCTACGAGCAGTACTTC	CASRSLGQGSYEQYF
TRBV29-1	.	TRBJ2-1	.	TGCAGCGTTGGTGGAGGTGGGCAGTCTGTGCACAATGAGCAGTTCTTC	CSVGGGGQSVHNEQFF
TRBV7-6	.	TRBJ2-5	TRBD2	TGTGCCAGCAGCCCCGTAGCGGGGGGGCAGGAAAAACAAGAGACCCAGTACTTC	CASSPVAGGQEKQETQYF
TRBV4-1	.	TRBJ1-2	.	TGCGCCAGCAGCCAAGATAATAATCCCAACTATGGCTACACCTTC	CASSQDNNPNYGYTF
TRBV4-2	few	TRBJ2-5	.	TGTGCCAGCAGCCAAGAATGGGGACTGCTGGGGACCCAGTACTTC	CASSQEWGLLGTQYF
TRBV4-2	few	TRBJ2-2	TRBD2	TGTGCCAGCAGCCAAATTGGGGGGGCCGGGGAGCTGTTTTTT	CASSQIGGAGELFF
TRBV7-9	few	TRBJ2-5	TRBD1	TGTGCCAGCAGCTCATCTCCTTCGGACAGGGGAGAGACCCAGTACTTT	CASSSSPSDRGETQYF
TRBV11-2	.	TRBJ2-1	TRBD2	TGTGCCAGCAGCTTAGGGGGGGGTATGGGGCAGTTCTTC	CASSLGGGMGQFF
TRBV15	.	TRBJ2-3	.	TGTGCCACCAGCAGAGGACGCGGGGCCGTCCTCACAGATACGCAGTATTTT	CATSRGRGAVLTDTQYF
TRBV19	.	TRBJ2-1	.	TGTGCCAGTTCTCCTGTCCTTGGGCCTGGAGAGTTCTTC	CASSPVLGPGEFF
TRBV5-1	few	TRBJ2-5	.	TGCGCCAGCAGCAGGTGGTCGGCGGTTGAGGAGACCCAGTACTTC	CASSRWSAVEETQYF
TRBV6-5	few	TRBJ1-1	.	TGTGCCACTGCTTGGGGGGTGAACACTGAAGCTTTCTTT	CATAWGVNTEAFF
TRBV9	few	TRBJ1-2	TRBD1	TGTGCCAGCAGCACCCGGACAGGGTCAGGAGGCTACACCTTC	CASSTRTGSGGYTF
TRBV21-1	.	TRBJ2-5	.	TGTGCCAGCAGCCTTCGAGGGACTAGCGAACCCCAAGAGACCCAGTACTTC	CASSLRGTSEPQETQYF
TRBV5-1	few	TRBJ2-7	.	TGCGCCAGCAGCAATTCGGGGGTATCCTACGAGCAGTACTTC	CASSNSGVSYEQYF
TRBV20-1	.	TRBJ2-1	TRBD2	TGCAGTGCTTACCTAGCGGGAGTAGTTAATGAGCAGTTCTTC	CSAYLAGVVNEQFF
TRBV7-2	.	TRBJ1-1	.	TGTGCCAGCAGCTTAGATCTGGGAAGTACTGAAGCTTTCTTT	CASSLDLGSTEAFF
TRBV6-1	few	TRBJ2-7	.	TGTGCCAGCAGTGCACAGAACCTTTACGAGCAGTACTTC	CASSAQNLYEQYF
TRBV29-1	.	TRBJ2-1	.	TGCAGCGTCGTCTCAGGGAGTGAAGGTGAGCAGTTCTTC	CSVVSGSEGEQFF
TRBV20-1	.	TRBJ2-3	TRBD2	TGCAGTGCTGGGAATAGCGGGAGTTTATCAGATACGCAGTATTTT	CSAGNSGSLSDTQYF
TRBV14	.	TRBJ1-2	TRBD1	TGTGCCAGCAGCCGGGGGACAGGGCCCTACTATGGCTACACCTTC	CASSRGTGPYYGYTF
TRBV27	.	TRBJ2-7	TRBD1	TGTGCCAGCAGTATAACAGGGGACGAGCAGTACTTC	CASSITGDEQYF
TRBV21-1	.	TRBJ2-5	.	TGTGCCAGCAGCAAAGGACAAACCGGGACAGAAGAGACCCAGTACTTC	CASSKGQTGTEETQYF
TRBV7-8	few	TRBJ2-1	TRBD2	TGTGCCAGCAGCTTATTGGGACTAGCGTTAGGCAATGAGCAGTTCTTC	CASSLLGLALGNEQFF
TRBV5-1	few	TRBJ1-2	.	TGCGCCAGCAGCTTGGGGACCGACGTCTATGGCTACACCTTC	CASSLGTDVYGYTF
TRBV19	.	TRBJ2-1	.	TGTGCCATAGGGGCAGGGCCGAATGAGCAGTTCTTC	CAIGAGPNEQFF
TRBV7-6	.	TRBJ2-1	TRBD1	TGTGCCAGCAGCGAGGGACAGCTTCTCTACAATGAGCAGTTCTTC	CASSEGQLLYNEQFF
TRBV29-1	.	TRBJ1-2	.	TGCAGCGAAATGCAGGTTGCGGATGGCTACACCTTC	CSEMQVADGYTF
TRBV10-3	.	TRBJ2-5	TRBD2	TGTGCCATCAGTGCAAGCGGGAGAGGGGAAAGAGAGACCCAGTACTTC	CAISASGRGERETQYF
TRBV6-2/TRBV6-3	.	TRBJ2-7	.	TGTGCCAGCAGTTACGTCCAGGTGGGCGAGCAGTACTTC	CASSYVQVGEQYF
TRBV12-3/TRBV12-4	.	TRBJ2-6	.	TGTGCCAGCAGTCCCGCGGGCCACTCTGGGGCCAACGTCCTGACTTTC	CASSPAGHSGANVLTF
TRBV10-3	few	TRBJ2-3	.	TGTGCCATCACTGCCGGGTCGTCTGGGGACGATACGCAGTATTTT	CAITAGSSGDDTQYF
TRBV13	.	TRBJ1-2	.	TGTGCCAGCACCCTGGGGCACCCACCTTACGGTGGCTACACCTTC	CASTLGHPPYGGYTF